This TCR beta chain was sequenced during a study of patients and donors after allogeneic stem cell transplantation. Trimming removed 6 bases at V and 7 bases at J, with 24 bases between. The CDR3 totals 15 residues. CDR1 is DFQATT and CDR2 is SNEGSKA in the germline V gene (reference sequence). TCRdb analysed the RT-PCR reads with MiXCR anew, one entry per CDR3 protein. The sample includes approximately 210,000 distinct CDR3 sequences, around two fifths of them seen just once. This clonotype came up a few times. This chain links TRBV20-1 with TRBJ1-1; tentatively, D is TRBD1 (5 bases). Source material: blood, either unsorted or a sorted T cell fraction (not recorded which). The TCR originated in a human donor who was either an allogeneic HSCT recipient or a stem cell or donor lymphocyte infusion donor (not recorded which). It is not recorded whose cells these are; they may come from a transplant donor. In DNA, the CDR3 is TGCAGTGCCCCCTTCCCACTTGACAGACTAAATGAAGCTTTCTTT. Residues: CSAPFPLDRLNEAFF.